Each of the 32 T cell receptor beta chains below was sequenced from the same sample in a study of tumor and adjacent non-tumor tissue in lung cancer (dated by TCRdb to 2017 to 2018). RNA was isolated from bulk unsorted tissue, and RNA quality was assessed with a NanoDrop ND-1000 and an Agilent 2100. To prepare the library, multiplex PCR was applied. For sequencing, an Illumina HiSeq 2500 was employed. TCRbeta libraries were constructed through three rounds of nested PCR with primers (Table S4) according to protocols adapted from ARM-PCR. TCRdb handled the public reads itself, with Q25 trimming in fastp and clone calling in MiXCR, and kept productive beta chains. For every CDR3 protein sequence, its rows merge into one entry that carries the most common genes and DNA. The sample data list about 81,000 distinct CDR3 sequences, and 72% of these were observed just once. The top ten constitute 8.5% to 10% of the sample.

The sample taken for sequencing was lung tumor tissue. These receptors all come from a woman between 40 and 50 years old with non-small cell lung cancer.

The V and J genes are TRBV5-6 and TRBJ1-6; possibly TRBD1 for D (6 bases). The germline V gene has CDR1 SGHDT and CDR2 YYEEEE. Trimming took off 3 bases at V and 9 bases at J, with 16 bases between the two ends. The CDR3 is 15 amino acids. The CDR3 protein is CASSSRDTPGSPLHF. The CDR3 DNA reads TGTGCCAGCAGCTCAAGGGACACACCTGGTTCACCCCTCCACTTT. Full variable domain (remainder filled in from reference TRBV5-6 and TRBJ1-6): DAGVTQSPTHLIKTRGQQVTLRCSPKSGHDTVSWYQQALGQGPQFIFQYYEEEERQRGNFPDRFSGHQFPNYSSELNVNALLLGDSALYLCASSSRDTPGSPLHFGNGTRLTVT.

As to this clonotype: A much larger clone differs from this one at a single base, so this may be a read error. The chain links TRBV7-9 to TRBJ2-3; D gene unclear. The CDR3 is made up of 16 amino acids. Germline-derived CDR1 and CDR2 are SEHNR and FQNEAQ (reference sequence). CDR3 residues: CASGLVEGKVTDTQYF. The DNA of the CDR3 is TGTGCCAGCGGCTTAGTAGAAGGGAAGGTCACAGATACGCAGTATTTT.

This clonotype was counted once. A read error may account for a junction end that differs from germline. The chain is built from TRBV12-3 or TRBV12-4 and TRBJ2-7; D is possibly TRBD2 (5 bases). This CDR3 has 14 residues. This CDR3 is CASSSPSRSYEQYF. For the CDR3, the DNA is TGTGCCAGTAGTTCCCCTAGCCGGAGCTACGAGCAGTACTTC.

This clonotype was observed a single time. This may stem from a read error, because a much larger clone lies one nucleotide away. This CDR3 is CAGSLSGRAGETQYF. CDR3 DNA: TGTGCCGGCAGCTTAAGCGGGAGGGCCGGGGAGACCCAGTACTTC. The rearrangement links TRBV7-2 to TRBJ2-5; 10 positions agree with TRBD2. Germline V gives CDR1 SGHTA, CDR2 FQGNSA. CDR3 length: 15 amino acids.

As for this clonotype: This likely comes from a read error, as the CDR3 has no conserved phenylalanine or tryptophan at its end. This chain joins TRBV10-2 and TRBJ1-5; 7 bases agree with TRBD1. There are 13 residues in the CDR3. Germline V gene data show CDR1 as WSHSY and CDR2 as SAAADI. Here the CDR3 reads CASSDRANQPQHL. Here the CDR3 DNA reads TGTGCCAGCAGTGACAGGGCCAATCAGCCCCAGCATCTT.

In regard to this clonotype: No conserved phenylalanine or tryptophan is present at the end of the CDR3, so a read error is the likely explanation. The CDR3 coding sequence is TGTGCCAGCAGGTTAGCCGGCCACGGTGAGCTGTTTTCT. Protein sequence: CASRLAGHGELFS. V and J are TRBV11-1 and TRBJ2-2, with no clear D. CDR3 length: 13 residues. Germline values: CDR1 SGHAT, CDR2 FQDESV (reference sequence).

About this clonotype: Since no conserved phenylalanine or tryptophan closes the CDR3, a read error is the likely cause. The chain joins TRBV11-2 to TRBJ2-3; 12 nucleotides match TRBD2. This CDR3 is built from 15 residues. CDR1 and CDR2 from the germline V gene are SGHAT and FQNNGV. CDR3 loop: CASSSLAGGTVTQYS. For the CDR3, the DNA is TGTGCCAGCAGCTCACTAGCGGGGGGCACAGTTACGCAGTATTCT.

As regards this clonotype: Compared with germline, one end of the junction differs, possibly owing to a read error. V usage is TRBV28 and J usage is TRBJ2-7, with D perhaps matching TRBD1 (6 bases). This CDR3 has 15 amino acids. The germline V gene has CDR1 MDHEN and CDR2 SYDVKM. The CDR3 nucleotides are TGTGCCAGCGGTTTGGCCGGGACAAGCTCCTACGAGCAATACTTC. The encoded protein is CASGLAGTSSYEQYF.

Only one count was recorded for this clonotype. A read error is likely, as this CDR3 ends without the conserved phenylalanine or tryptophan. It is unclear where the CDR3 begins or ends on the DNA, so no DNA is shown, and the CDR3 is as TCRdb lists it. V usage is TRBV20-1 and J usage is TRBJ1-1; TRBD1 is taken as the D call from the table, unchecked against the DNA. Germline CDR1 is DFQATT and CDR2 is SNEGSKA (reference sequence). The CDR3 totals 16 residues, both ends included. The chain's CDR3 is CSASKVLSGGHLEASY.

This clonotype was seen a handful of times. A read error is possible here, since a much larger clone lies one base away. The chain links TRBV14 to TRBJ1-5; D gene uncertain. The CDR3 is 13 residues long. The germline V gene encodes CDR1 SGHDN and CDR2 FVKESK. CDR3 sequence: CASGQTLNQPQHF. The CDR3 DNA sequence: TGTGCCAGCGGCCAGACCCTCAATCAGCCCCAGCATTTT. Full variable domain (remainder filled in from reference TRBV14 and TRBJ1-5): EAGVTQFPSHSVIEKGQTVTLRCDPISGHDNLYWYRRVMGKEIKFLLHFVKESKQDESGMPNNRFLAERTGGTYSTLKVQPAELEDSGVYFCASGQTLNQPQHFGDGTRLSIL.

This chain joins TRBV29-1 and TRBJ1-6; D might be TRBD1 (6 bases). CDR1 and CDR2 from the germline V gene are SQVTM and ANQGSEA. CDR3 length: 14 amino acids. The V and J ends lost 7 bases and 13 bases respectively, with 23 bases between them. Written as DNA, the CDR3 is TGCAGCGCCAGGACAGAGTGGGATAGTTCTCCCCTCCACTTT. This sequence encodes CSARTEWDSSPLHF.

Here the CDR3 DNA reads TGTGCCTGGGGAGGTTTGAACACCGGGGAGCTGTTTTTT. As protein: CAWGGLNTGELFF. The chain couples TRBV30 to TRBJ2-2; TRBD2 might be the D (5 bases). Per germline, CDR1 GTSNPN and CDR2 SVGIG (reference sequence). CDR3 length: 13 residues. V was trimmed by 5 bases and J by 1 base, leaving 8 bases between them.

Worth noting for this clonotype: The junction does not match germline at one end; this may be a read error. The chain has TRBV14 and TRBJ1-4, with TRBD1 as a possible D gene (5 bases). CDR1 and CDR2 (germline): SGHDN, FVKESK. CDR3 size: 15 residues. CDR3 nucleotides: TGTGTCAGCAGCCAAGATGCAGGGCGGTTAGAAAAACAGTTTTTT. This translates into CVSSQDAGRLEKQFF.

This clonotype was detected ten times or more. V gene TRBV13 combines with J gene TRBJ2-3, with 7 bases that match TRBD2. Trimming removed 2 bases from V and 3 bases from J; junction bases left unmatched: 8. Germline-derived CDR1 and CDR2 are PRHDT and FYEKMQ (reference sequence). The CDR3 is 16 amino acids. The CDR3 DNA is TGTGCCAGCAGCTTACGGCGGGAGCGGTTAACAGATACGCAGTATTTT. Encoded protein: CASSLRRERLTDTQYF.

Worth noting for this clonotype: The junction departs from germline at one end; a sequencing error may be responsible. V and J are TRBV4-3 and TRBJ2-1; D is possibly TRBD2 (6 bases). The CDR3 covers 15 residues. Germline CDR1 LGHNA, CDR2 YSLEER. The CDR3 loop is CANSQGSCRGPGEFF. CDR3 bases: TGCGCCAACAGCCAAGGAAGCTGTAGAGGGCCGGGGGAGTTCTTC.

As for this clonotype: One junction end disagrees with the germline gene, perhaps due to a read error. The CDR3 sequence: CPSGLAGHGELFF. CDR3 DNA sequence: TGTCCCAGCGGCTTAGCCGGCCACGGGGAACTGTTTTTT. V gene TRBV11-3 combines with J gene TRBJ2-2; TRBD2 is a possible D gene (5 bases). The CDR3 consists of 13 residues. The germline V gene has CDR1 SGHNT and CDR2 YENEEA.

As regards this clonotype: Just one base apart from a much larger clone, this may be a read error. The chain joins TRBV28 to TRBJ2-5; maybe TRBD2 (5 bases). Germline V gene data show CDR1 as MDHEN and CDR2 as SYDVKM. The CDR3 has 15 amino acids. The CDR3 spells CVSSARSGVGETQYF. The CDR3 nucleotides are TGTGTCAGCAGTGCACGGAGCGGAGTAGGGGAGACCCAGTACTTC.

About this clonotype itself: At one boundary the junction diverges from the germline segment, which might be a read error. V gene TRBV28 combines with J gene TRBJ2-5; D gene ambiguous. The germline V gene encodes CDR1 MDHEN and CDR2 SYDVKM. The CDR3 has 12 residues. In nucleotides, the CDR3 is TGTGCCAGCATTGGGCAGTCAGAGACCCAATACTTC. This translates into CASIGQSETQYF.

Points on this clonotype: Germline is not matched at one junction end, which may reflect a read error. This chain links TRBV6-5 with TRBJ1-6; a possible D gene is TRBD1 (6 bases). CDR3 size: 16 residues. Germline V lookup: CDR1 MNHEY, CDR2 SVGAGI. The CDR3 nucleotides read TGTGCCAGGAGGCCGAGGGACATCTCCTATAATTCACCTCTCCACTTT. This gives the protein CARRPRDISYNSPLHF.

V is TRBV11-2 and J is TRBJ1-1; D unclear. The CDR3 has 13 residues. The germline CDR1 and CDR2 sequences are SGHAT and FQNNGV. Trimming cost V 5 bases and J 2 bases, with 9 bases left between them. The CDR3 protein is CASSLSLNTEAFF. In nucleotides, the CDR3 is TGTGCCAGCAGCCTATCACTAAACACTGAAGCTTTCTTT.

This clonotype was counted ten times or more. The genes are TRBV7-9 and TRBJ1-6, with 8 bases fitting TRBD1. The length of the CDR3 is 15 residues. V lost 1 base, J lost 7 bases, and 3 bases stayed unmatched. CDR1 and CDR2 from the germline V gene are SEHNR and FQNEAQ (reference sequence). CDR3 amino acids: CASSLEQGENSPLHF. The DNA for the CDR3 is TGTGCCAGCAGCTTAGAACAGGGGGAAAATTCACCCCTCCACTTT.

Comments on this clonotype: A read error may produce the germline difference seen at one junction end. The V call is TRBV4-1, the J call TRBJ2-3; TRBD1 or TRBD2 may be the D gene (5 bases each). In germline, CDR1 is MGHRA, CDR2 YSYEKL. There are 15 residues in the CDR3. CDR3 sequence: CASREADSNTDTQYF. The CDR3 nucleotides read TGTGCCAGCAGGGAAGCGGACTCTAACACAGATACGCAGTATTTT.

Of note for this clonotype: With a much larger clone just one base away, this may be a read error. This CDR3 fails to terminate in the conserved phenylalanine or tryptophan, so it likely reflects a read error. The chain joins TRBV5-1 to TRBJ2-1; 10 bases are a match to TRBD2. The CDR3 covers 14 residues. The germline gives CDR1 SGHRS, CDR2 YFSETQ. J was trimmed by 5 bases and V by 6 bases; bases with no gene match: 5. CDR3 nucleotides: TGCGCCAGCACAGGCGGACTAGCGGACAATGAGCAGTTCGTC. Protein product: CASTGGLADNEQFV.

This clonotype was counted between two and nine times. V is TRBV10-3 and J is TRBJ2-5; D tentatively reads TRBD1 or TRBD2 (5 bases each). Germline V lookup: CDR1 ENHRY, CDR2 SYGVKD. V was shortened by 5 bases and J by 5 bases, with 18 bases between the two germline ends. The CDR3 covers 15 residues. The CDR3: CAISPDSKPGETQYF. CDR3 coding DNA: TGTGCCATCAGTCCCGACAGCAAGCCGGGGGAGACCCAGTACTTC.

Of note for this clonotype: A junction boundary mismatches the germline segment, possibly from a read error. The chain has TRBV6-6 and TRBJ2-1; no clear D. The CDR3 runs 13 residues. Germline-derived CDR1 and CDR2 are MNHNY and SVGAGI (reference sequence). The CDR3 sequence: CASRVRSYIEQFF. The DNA for the CDR3 is TGTGCCAGCCGCGTCCGATCATACATTGAGCAGTTCTTC.

As for this clonotype: The junction departs from the called germline gene at one end, perhaps through a read error. V and J are TRBV12-3 or TRBV12-4 and TRBJ2-1, with 10 bases aligning to TRBD2. CDR3 length equals 14 residues. CDR3 protein: CASSLAGGNNEKFF. The CDR3 DNA sequence: TGCGCCAGCAGTTTAGCGGGGGGTAACAATGAGAAGTTCTTC.

This clonotype was seen only a few times. This clone may be a read error of a much larger clone one base away. V is TRBV13 and J is TRBJ2-7, with D maybe TRBD2 (6 bases). The V gene's germline CDR1 is PRHDT and CDR2 FYEKMQ (reference sequence). CDR3 length: 13 residues. The chain's CDR3 is CASNLVGAGEQYF. In DNA form, the CDR3 reads TGTGCCAGCAACTTAGTAGGGGCGGGGGAGCAGTACTTC.

A word on this clonotype: Since no conserved phenylalanine or tryptophan closes the CDR3, a read error is the likely cause. The V gene is TRBV6-2 or TRBV6-3, the J gene TRBJ2-7; no definite D call. The CDR3 has 15 amino acids. The germline V and J ends were trimmed by 2 bases and 4 bases, with 15 bases remaining between them. Germline CDR1 MNHEY, CDR2 SVGEGT. This CDR3 reads CASSYPKGTGYEQYI. The CDR3 bases are TGTGCCAGCAGTTACCCCAAGGGCACTGGTTACGAGCAGTACATC.

This clonotype turned up a few times. A much larger clone differs from this one at a single base, so this may be a read error. The rearrangement uses TRBV6-5 and TRBJ1-3; D is ambiguous. Germline V gene sequence: CDR1 MNHEY, CDR2 SVGAGI. The CDR3 runs to 14 residues. V was clipped by 2 bases and J by 0 bases, with 5 bases between them. CDR3 bases: TGTGCCAGCAGTTACACGACCTCTGGAAACACCATATATTTT. It is translated as CASSYTTSGNTIYF.

For this clonotype: Since a much larger clone is just one base distant, this may be a read error. The J gene is TRBJ2-5, the V gene TRBV7-8, with 7 bases aligning to TRBD2. V lost 1 base, J lost 8 bases, and 10 bases stayed unmatched. Per the germline V gene, CDR1 is SGHVS and CDR2 is FQNEAQ. There are 15 residues in the CDR3. CDR3 amino acids: CASSLVGGGRDTQYF. The CDR3 DNA follows: TGTGCCAGCAGCTTAGTGGGCGGAGGGAGGGATACCCAGTACTTC.

The chain uses TRBV11-2 and TRBJ1-4; D may be TRBD1 (6 bases). Germline assignment: CDR1 SGHAT and CDR2 FQNNGV. V lost 5 bases to trimming and J lost 3 bases, with 25 bases between them. The CDR3 has 19 residues. The chain's CDR3 is CASSPNLMVAPGANEKLFF. CDR3 bases: TGTGCCAGCAGCCCCAACTTGATGGTAGCCCCAGGGGCTAATGAAAAACTGTTTTTT.

In regard to this clonotype: A much larger clone is a single base away; this may be a read error. The conserved phenylalanine or tryptophan normally closing the CDR3 is absent here, so this likely arose from a read error. V and J are TRBV5-1 and TRBJ2-5, with D uncertain. The CDR3 loop spans 12 amino acids. Germline CDR1 and CDR2: SGHRS and YFSETQ. Deletions cut 0 bases from V and 3 bases from J, with 3 bases between. The CDR3 loop is CASSLGKETQYL. CDR3 coding DNA: TGCGCCAGCAGCTTGGGGAAAGAGACCCAGTACCTC.